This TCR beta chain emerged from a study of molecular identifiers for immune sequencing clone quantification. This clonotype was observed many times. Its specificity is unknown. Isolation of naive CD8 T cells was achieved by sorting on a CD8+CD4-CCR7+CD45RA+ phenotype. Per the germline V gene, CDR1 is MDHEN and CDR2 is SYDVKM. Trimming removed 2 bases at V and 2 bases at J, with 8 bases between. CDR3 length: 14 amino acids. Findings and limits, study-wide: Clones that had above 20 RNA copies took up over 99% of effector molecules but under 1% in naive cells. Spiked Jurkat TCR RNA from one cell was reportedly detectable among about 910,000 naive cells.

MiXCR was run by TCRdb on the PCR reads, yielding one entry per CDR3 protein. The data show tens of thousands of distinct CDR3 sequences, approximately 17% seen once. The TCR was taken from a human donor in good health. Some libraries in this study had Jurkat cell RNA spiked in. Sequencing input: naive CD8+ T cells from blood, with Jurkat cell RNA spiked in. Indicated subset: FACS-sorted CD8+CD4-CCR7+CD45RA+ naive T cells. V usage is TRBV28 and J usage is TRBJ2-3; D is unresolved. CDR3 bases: TGTGCCAGCAGTTTAAGGCGGAACACAGATACGCAGTATTTT. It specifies CASSLRRNTDTQYF.